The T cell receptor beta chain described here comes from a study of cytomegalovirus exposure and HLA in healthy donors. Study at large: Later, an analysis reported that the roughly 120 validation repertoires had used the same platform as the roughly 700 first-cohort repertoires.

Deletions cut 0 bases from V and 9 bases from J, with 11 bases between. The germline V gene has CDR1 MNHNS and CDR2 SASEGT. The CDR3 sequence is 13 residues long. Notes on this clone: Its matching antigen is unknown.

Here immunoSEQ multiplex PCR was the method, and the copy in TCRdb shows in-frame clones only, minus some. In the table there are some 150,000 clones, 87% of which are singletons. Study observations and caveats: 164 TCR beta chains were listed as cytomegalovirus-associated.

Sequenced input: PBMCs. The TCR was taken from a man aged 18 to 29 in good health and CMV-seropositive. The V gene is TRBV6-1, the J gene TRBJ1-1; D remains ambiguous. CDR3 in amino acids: CASSEAMEKKAFF. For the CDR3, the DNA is TGTGCCAGCAGTGAAGCGATGGAGAAAAAAGCTTTCTTT.